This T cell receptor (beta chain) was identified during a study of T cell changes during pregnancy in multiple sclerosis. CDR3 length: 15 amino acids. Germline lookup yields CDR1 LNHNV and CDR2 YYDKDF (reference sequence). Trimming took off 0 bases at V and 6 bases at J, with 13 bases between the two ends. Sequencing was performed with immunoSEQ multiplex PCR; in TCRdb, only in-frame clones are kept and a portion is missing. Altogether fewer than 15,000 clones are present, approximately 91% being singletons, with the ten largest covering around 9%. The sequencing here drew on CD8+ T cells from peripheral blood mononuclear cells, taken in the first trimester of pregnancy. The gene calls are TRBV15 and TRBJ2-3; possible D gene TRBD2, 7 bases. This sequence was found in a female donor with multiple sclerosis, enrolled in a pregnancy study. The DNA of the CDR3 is TGTGCCACCAGCAGAGATGGGGGGGGCGCGGATACGCAGTATTTT. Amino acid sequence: CATSRDGGGADTQYF.